The 28 T cell receptor beta chains below all came from one sample that was sequenced in a study of T-cell reconstitution after alpha-beta-depleted transplantation in children. This sample's TCRbeta library carried unique molecular identifier barcodes. TCRdb re-derived calls from the PCR reads in MiXCR, one entry per CDR3 protein. The profile shows more than 400,000 distinct CDR3 sequences, around 10% of them singletons. The sample here was PBMCs, mostly from graft donor cells, taken 180 days after TCRalphabeta/CD19-depleted stem cell transplant. The receptors were sampled from a female patient aged 2-9 years who had a stem cell transplant for aplastic anemia, so the T cells may come from the graft donor.

This clonotype turned up a few times. V gene TRBV3-1 combines with J gene TRBJ1-5; D gene unclear. CDR3 length: 14 residues. Germline V gene sequence: CDR1 LGHDT, CDR2 YNNKEL (reference sequence). With 1 base removed from V and 3 bases from J, the gap between germline ends came to 7 bases. CDR3 sequence reads: CASSQGRNNQPQHF. The CDR3 bases are TGTGCCAGCAGCCAAGGACGGAACAATCAGCCCCAGCATTTT.

This clonotype has only a few counts. This chain connects TRBV3-1 to TRBJ2-1; the D is unclear. The CDR3 runs 12 residues. V lost 3 bases to trimming and J lost 12 bases, with 12 bases between them. CDR1 is LGHDT, CDR2 YNNKEL, per germline (reference sequence). The CDR3 DNA sequence: TGTGCCAGCAGCCAGACCGTCGGTGGGCAGTTCTTC. This gives the protein CASSQTVGGQFF.

The rearrangement links TRBV30 to TRBJ2-1, with D unresolved. This CDR3 region has 13 residues. V was cut by 0 bases and J by 15 bases, with 18 bases left in between. Germline CDR1 reads GTSNPN; CDR2 reads SVGIG (reference sequence). The chain's CDR3 is CAWSVPPLLFSFF. Here the CDR3 DNA reads TGTGCCTGGAGTGTGCCCCCTCTCCTGTTCTCGTTCTTC.

This clonotype came up a few times. The chain links TRBV12-3 or TRBV12-4 to TRBJ2-2; TRBD1 matches 10 bases. The CDR3 consists of 16 residues. V lost 5 bases and J lost 2; bases outside the gene matches: 5. CDR3 sequence reads: CASSPQTGGNTGELFF. DNA of the CDR3: TGTGCCAGCAGTCCTCAGACAGGGGGCAACACCGGGGAGCTGTTTTTT.

Of note for this clonotype: Its ends do not fully match the called genes, so a read error is possible. The rearrangement links TRBV5-8 to TRBJ2-5; 8 bases match TRBD1. CDR1 is SGHTS and CDR2 is YDEGEE in the germline V gene. This CDR3 comprises 15 residues. The CDR3 coding sequence is TGTACCAGCAGCCGGACAGGGCGCCTTAAAGAGACCCAGTACTTC. It translates to CTSSRTGRLKETQYF.

The genes are TRBV11-3 and TRBJ1-4, with TRBD1 matching over 9 bases. The CDR3 loop spans 14 amino acids. Trimming took 5 bases from V and 6 from J; bases not matched to a gene: 4. Germline lookup yields CDR1 SGHNT and CDR2 YENEEA. The CDR3 here is CASSPGQGYEKLFF. CDR3 DNA sequence: TGTGCCAGCAGCCCGGGACAGGGATATGAAAAACTGTTTTTT. The variable domain in full, completed from reference TRBV11-3 and TRBJ1-4, reads EAGVVQSPRYKIIEKKQPVAFWCNPISGHNTLYWYLQNLGQGPELLIRYENEEAVDDSQLPKDRFSAERLKGVDSTLKIQPAELGDSAVYLCASSPGQGYEKLFFGSGTQLSVL.

This clonotype was observed a few times. The chain links TRBV5-5 to TRBJ1-4; D possibly corresponds to TRBD1 (5 bases). Germline V CDR1 and CDR2: SGHKS, YYEKEE (reference sequence). This CDR3 comprises 16 residues. V gave up 4 bases and J gave up 10 bases, with 23 bases separating them. CDR3 region: CASSARDEFSGIKLFF. CDR3 bases: TGTGCCAGCAGCGCCCGGGACGAGTTTTCCGGCATAAAACTGTTTTTT.

J is TRBJ1-1 and V is TRBV7-9; 8 bases line up with TRBD1. V shed 5 bases and J 6 bases; nucleotides not matched to a gene: 8. The germline V gene has CDR1 SEHNR and CDR2 FQNEAQ (reference sequence). CDR3 size: 14 residues. In nucleotides, the CDR3 is TGTGCCAGCAGCAGGGGACAGGAGGACCCTGAAGCTTTCTTT. Translated: CASSRGQEDPEAFF.

The chain uses TRBV12-3 or TRBV12-4 and TRBJ1-5; D unclear. Between the trimmed V and J ends, which lost 3 bases and 4 bases, there was a span of 7 bases. There are 13 residues in the CDR3. DNA of the CDR3: TGTGCCAGCAGTTTTGACCGGAATCAGCCCCAGCATTTT. The encoded protein is CASSFDRNQPQHF.

The chain links TRBV7-9 to TRBJ2-4; no firm D call. Germline CDR1 and CDR2: SEHNR and FQNEAQ (reference sequence). V lost 5 bases and J lost 7, with 12 bases in between. This CDR3 spans 13 amino acids. The CDR3 DNA is TGTGCCAGCAGCGATTATACAGTTAACATTCAGTACTTC. The encoded protein is CASSDYTVNIQYF.

The rearrangement joins TRBV5-6 to TRBJ2-2; 9 bases match TRBD1. The CDR3 sequence is 14 residues long. The J segment lost 7 bases and the V segment lost 3 bases, leaving 4 bases of the junction unmatched. CDR1 is SGHDT, CDR2 YYEEEE, per germline. The DNA of the CDR3 is TGTGCCAGCAGCTGGGGACAGGGCATCGGGGAGCTGTTTTTT. Translation gives CASSWGQGIGELFF. Full variable domain (rest looked up from reference TRBV5-6 and TRBJ2-2): DAGVTQSPTHLIKTRGQQVTLRCSPKSGHDTVSWYQQALGQGPQFIFQYYEEEERQRGNFPDRFSGHQFPNYSSELNVNALLLGDSALYLCASSWGQGIGELFFGEGSRLTVL.

This clonotype was observed a handful of times. The V gene is TRBV10-3, the J gene TRBJ2-2, with D perhaps TRBD1 (5 bases). Trimming left V 7 bases short and J 6 bases short, with 12 bases between. The CDR3 has 13 amino acids. Germline V gives CDR1 ENHRY, CDR2 SYGVKD. The CDR3 DNA follows: TGTGCCATCACCCAAGGGGAACCCGGGGAGCTGTTTTTT. This translates into CAITQGEPGELFF.

The genes are TRBV21-1 and TRBJ2-7. TRBV21-1 is classified as a pseudogene. CDR3 length: 9 amino acids. The CDR3 region has the DNA TGTCCTCGGGGCTACGAGCAGTACGTC. It is translated as CPRGYEQYV.

The rearrangement uses TRBV10-3 and TRBJ2-1; D unresolved. Trimming removed 1 base at V and 12 bases at J, with 7 bases between. Germline V gene lookup returns CDR1 ENHRY and CDR2 SYGVKD. The CDR3 loop spans 11 amino acids. The CDR3 is CAISELVWQFF. The CDR3, as DNA: TGTGCCATCAGTGAGTTGGTCTGGCAGTTCTTC.

This clonotype has only a few counts. The V call is TRBV4-3, the J call TRBJ2-5; a weak D match, TRBD1 (6 bases). Looked up from germline, CDR1 is LGHNA and CDR2 is YSLEER. V was shortened by 0 bases and J by 4 bases, with 18 bases between the two germline ends. This CDR3 spans 17 amino acids. The CDR3 region is CASSQDGVQGRRETQYF. CDR3 DNA: TGCGCCAGCAGCCAAGATGGTGTACAGGGCCGGAGAGAGACCCAGTACTTC.

This clonotype appeared a few times. The chain employs TRBV20-1 and TRBJ2-7; D uncertain. Trimming left V 4 bases short and J 0 bases short, with 10 bases between. Germline V gives CDR1 DFQATT, CDR2 SNEGSKA (reference sequence). The CDR3 runs 13 residues. CDR3 residues: CSAIKGSSYEQYF. CDR3 sequence (DNA): TGCAGTGCTATCAAGGGCAGCTCCTACGAGCAGTACTTC.

As regards this clonotype: Compared with germline, one end of the junction differs, possibly owing to a read error. The chain joins TRBV12-3 or TRBV12-4 to TRBJ2-2; 10 bases are shared with TRBD2. This CDR3 region has 18 residues. The CDR3 coding sequence is TGTACCAGCAGTTTTTCCCTCTCACTAGCGGGAAACACCGGGGAGCTGTTTTTT. This translates into CTSSFSLSLAGNTGELFF.

This clonotype has more than one count but fewer than ten. The gene calls are TRBV27 and TRBJ1-1, with TRBD1 identical over 10 bases. The CDR3 runs 18 residues. In germline, CDR1 is MNHEY, CDR2 SMNVEV (reference sequence). Trimming removed 1 base from V and 0 bases from J; junction bases left unmatched: 8. CDR3 region: CASSLFGGQGSMNTEAFF. As DNA, the CDR3 is TGTGCCAGCAGTTTATTTGGGGGACAGGGGTCAATGAACACTGAAGCTTTCTTT.

The chain recombines TRBV18 with TRBJ2-5; 11 bases agree with TRBD1. V shed 5 bases and J 5 bases; nucleotides not matched to a gene: 10. The CDR3 covers 16 residues. Germline assignment: CDR1 KGHSH and CDR2 LQKENI. This CDR3 is CASSSTRTGGEETQYF. The CDR3 region has the DNA TGTGCCAGCTCATCGACCCGGACAGGGGGCGAGGAGACCCAGTACTTC.

A few counts support this clonotype. V usage is TRBV29-1 and J usage is TRBJ1-1; D remains ambiguous. With 5 bases removed from V and 0 bases from J, the gap between germline ends came to 13 bases. Germline V CDR1 and CDR2: SQVTM, ANQGSEA. The CDR3 contains 14 residues. The CDR3 nucleotides are TGCAGCGTTCCCTTGGGCGGAATGAACACTGAAGCTTTCTTT. Translating it yields CSVPLGGMNTEAFF.

This clonotype was counted many times. The CDR3 region is CASSLGGQANEAFF. The CDR3 DNA is TGTGCCAGCAGTTTAGGAGGACAGGCGAATGAAGCTTTCTTT. This sequence joins TRBV12-3 or TRBV12-4 and TRBJ1-1; 7 bases are a match to TRBD1. CDR3 size: 14 residues. Trimming at V came to 1 base and at J to 7 bases, leaving 6 bases not matched to a gene.

V is TRBV20-1 and J is TRBJ2-1; D not resolved. There are 12 residues in the CDR3. The germline CDR1 and CDR2 sequences are DFQATT and SNEGSKA (reference sequence). The V end was cut by 1 base, the J end by 7 bases, with 8 bases between. CDR3 DNA: TGCAGTGCTAGAGCTGTTGGGAATGAGCAGTTCTTC. This encodes CSARAVGNEQFF.

This clonotype was seen many times. The V and J genes are TRBV7-2 and TRBJ2-2; 8 bases match TRBD2. CDR1 and CDR2 (germline): SGHTA, FQGNSA. The CDR3 consists of 15 residues. The ends lost 6 bases at V and 5 bases at J; junction bases unmatched: 8. The CDR3 spells CASRMAASGTGELFF. The CDR3, as DNA: TGTGCCAGCAGGATGGCGGCTAGCGGGACCGGGGAGCTGTTTTTT. The variable domain in full, with the rest retrieved from reference TRBV7-2 and TRBJ2-2, is GAGVSQSPSNKVTEKGKDVELRCDPISGHTALYWYRQSLGQGLEFLIYFQGNSAPDKSGLPSDRFSAERTGGSVSTLTIQRTQQEDSAVYLCASRMAASGTGELFFGEGSRLTVL.

This sequence joins TRBV20-1 and TRBJ2-7; TRBD1 is a possible D gene (6 bases). V dropped 1 base and J dropped 5 bases, with 18 bases sitting between them. This CDR3 spans 15 amino acids. Germline V gives CDR1 DFQATT, CDR2 SNEGSKA (reference sequence). DNA of the CDR3: TGCAGTGCTAGAGTTTTCTCAGGGGCTCCCCACGAGCAGTACTTC. This encodes CSARVFSGAPHEQYF.

The rearrangement uses TRBV11-1 and TRBJ2-7; TRBD1 aligns across 11 bases. Germline V CDR1 and CDR2: SGHAT, FQDESV (reference sequence). This CDR3 has 21 residues. The junction had 21 bases not matched to a gene; V was cut back by 5 bases and J by 0 bases. CDR3 bases: TGTGCCAGCAGCCGGAGGACGAACCAAGGACAGGGGGCGCCCCCCTCCTACGAGCAGTACTTC. Its translation is CASSRRTNQGQGAPPSYEQYF.

This clonotype came up a few times. The chain is built from TRBV18 and TRBJ2-7; D might be TRBD2 (5 bases). There are 15 residues in the CDR3. Germline values: CDR1 KGHSH, CDR2 LQKENI. Between the trimmed V and J ends, which lost 3 bases and 2 bases, there was a span of 14 bases. CDR3 bases: TGTGCCAGCTCACCCTTTGCGGGTAGGACCTACGAGCAGTACTTC. Translating gives CASSPFAGRTYEQYF.

This clonotype was counted at least ten times. This chain joins TRBV7-2 and TRBJ2-2; no definite D call. The germline V and J ends were trimmed by 5 bases and 1 base, with 11 bases remaining between them. Germline CDR1 SGHTA, CDR2 FQGNSA. The CDR3 has 15 residues. CDR3 coding DNA: TGTGCCAGCAGCCGTTCAACCCAGAACACCGGGGAGCTGTTTTTT. It translates to CASSRSTQNTGELFF.

At least ten counts were recorded for this clonotype. This chain uses TRBV7-3 with TRBJ2-1; weak D call: TRBD2 (6 bases). The CDR3 consists of 12 residues. CDR1 and CDR2 (germline): SGHTA, FQGTGA. Trimming took 5 bases from V and 7 from J, leaving 9 bases between them. CDR3 loop: CASSPGTNEQFF. The CDR3 nucleotides read TGTGCCAGCAGCCCTGGGACTAATGAGCAGTTCTTC.